Detailed here is one TCR beta chain. Trimming removed 3 bases from V and 4 bases from J; junction bases left unmatched: 8. The CDR3 extends over 15 amino acids. The germline V gene has CDR1 LNHDA and CDR2 SQIVND (reference sequence). Sample time point: after dendritic cell vaccination, including at tumor progression/relapse. Clones were read by immunoSEQ multiplex PCR, and TCRdb kept only the in-frame ones, dropping some. The data contain some 99,000 clones, less than 90% of them seen just once; the ten biggest clones take up 4.5% to 5.5%. This sample stems from a study of glioma-infiltrating T cells after dendritic cell vaccination.

The sequencing used blood, collected after dendritic cell vaccination. The receptor was derived from a human donor with glioblastoma. The V gene is TRBV19, the J gene TRBJ1-1, with TRBD1 matching 7 bases. CDR3 bases: TGTGCCAGTAGTATTTGGAGGGGGCTGAGCACTGAAGCTTTCTTT. This encodes CASSIWRGLSTEAFF.